The 3 T cell receptor beta chains in this list originate from one sample, sequenced in a study of blood T cell repertoires in COVID-19. The repertoire was sequenced with immunoSEQ multiplex PCR; TCRdb's copy has only in-frame clones and lacks some. The sample records nearly 80,000 clones, approximately 90% being singletons. The sample taken for sequencing was peripheral blood. The receptors originated from a woman aged 80 or older with active or convalescent COVID-19.

This clone was recorded once. V usage is TRBV5-4 and J usage is TRBJ2-2, with D possibly TRBD2 on 5 matching bases. Germline CDR1 reads SGHNT; CDR2 reads YYREEE (reference sequence). Trimming took 3 bases from V and 0 from J, leaving 12 bases between them. The CDR3 loop spans 16 amino acids. Written as DNA, the CDR3 is TGTGCCAGCAGCTCTGGCGGGTTTTCGAACACCGGGGAGCTGTTTTTT. This translates into CASSSGGFSNTGELFF.

The rearrangement joins TRBV19 to TRBJ1-1; D unclear. This CDR3 has 14 residues. The V end lost 5 bases, the J end lost 1 base, and 11 bases lay between the germline ends. CDR1 is LNHDA and CDR2 is SQIVND in the germline V gene (reference sequence). The CDR3 DNA is TGTGCCAGTAGTCCTACGTCAGGGAACACTGAAGCTTTCTTT. Residues: CASSPTSGNTEAFF.

This clone has a single count. The V gene is TRBV28, the J gene TRBJ1-2, with TRBD1 matching 8 bases. Germline loops: CDR1 MDHEN, CDR2 SYDVKM. The CDR3 is 14 residues long. With V trimmed by 3 bases and J by 5 bases, 5 bases remained unmatched. The CDR3: CASSLQGAYYGYTF. The CDR3 nucleotides read TGTGCCAGCAGTTTGCAGGGGGCTTATTATGGCTACACCTTC.